The present T cell receptor beta chain was sequenced within a study of blood T cells in healthy people across ages. Study details: There was about one barcoded beta molecule captured by template switching per two T cells.

Alongside a J-beta primer mix, a sample-barcoded 5' primer served in a second PCR lasting roughly 6 to 11 cycles. All cDNA molecules were each tagged by a template-switch adaptor with 12 random nucleotides. TCRdb fed the 5' RACE reads into MiXCR, producing one record per CDR3 protein. The sample includes 1.5 million or so distinct CDR3 sequences, 42% of them seen just once. The sequenced sample consisted of blood. The sequence was obtained from a woman aged 18-29 years in good health.

CDR3 residues: CASSFAGSADTQYF. DNA of the CDR3: TGTGCCAGCAGTTTTGCAGGGAGCGCAGATACGCAGTATTTT. This sequence joins TRBV12-3 or TRBV12-4 and TRBJ2-3; TRBD1 or TRBD2 may be the D gene (5 bases each). The CDR3 has 14 amino acids. V was shortened by 3 bases and J by 4 bases, with 11 bases between the two germline ends.